One and the same sample provided the 32 T cell receptor beta chains below, sequenced in a study of response to subunit inactivated influenza vaccine. TCRdb redid the calling of the RT-PCR reads with MiXCR, one entry per CDR3 protein. This sample has around 190,000 distinct CDR3 sequences, with 13% to 15% found just once. The sample here was CD8+ T cells sorted from PBMCs, taken roughly 5 days after vaccination. The receptors shown here come from a man between 50 and 59 years old who received an inactivated influenza vaccine.

Ten or more counts support this clonotype. The rearrangement joins TRBV9 to TRBJ1-2; unclear D gene. Trimming removed 7 bases at V and 3 bases at J, with 4 bases between. Looked up from germline, CDR1 is SGDLS and CDR2 is YYNGEE. The CDR3 is 10 residues long. CDR3: CASGDYGYTF. The CDR3 DNA reads TGTGCCAGCGGAGACTATGGCTACACCTTC.

V is TRBV7-2 and J is TRBJ2-1, with D possibly TRBD2 on 5 matching bases. CDR1 is SGHTA and CDR2 is FQGNSA in the germline V gene. V lost 1 base and J 0 bases, leaving 13 bases between the germline ends. This CDR3 region has 17 residues. The CDR3 reads CASSLVASRSSYNEQFF. For the CDR3, the DNA is TGTGCCAGCAGCTTAGTGGCTAGCAGGAGCTCCTACAATGAGCAGTTCTTC. Using reference TRBV7-2 and TRBJ2-1 for the parts outside the CDR3, the full variable domain is GAGVSQSPSNKVTEKGKDVELRCDPISGHTALYWYRQSLGQGLEFLIYFQGNSAPDKSGLPSDRFSAERTGGSVSTLTIQRTQQEDSAVYLCASSLVASRSSYNEQFFGPGTRLTVL.

This clonotype showed up just a few times. This sequence joins TRBV6-5 and TRBJ1-6; 8 bases map to TRBD1. The CDR3 sequence is 16 residues long. From germline, CDR1 is MNHEY and CDR2 SVGAGI. After removal of 3 bases from V and 5 bases from J, the junction contained 6 bases not matched to a gene. In nucleotides, the CDR3 is TGTGCCAGCAGTTATGGACAGGGAAATAATAATTCACCCCTCCACTTT. It translates to CASSYGQGNNNSPLHF.

This clonotype was seen a handful of times. The chain is built from TRBV7-8 and TRBJ2-1; 10 nucleotides match TRBD2. V shed 2 bases and J 9 bases; nucleotides not matched to a gene: 4. CDR3 length: 14 amino acids. In germline, CDR1 is SGHVS, CDR2 FQNEAQ. The CDR3 is CASSLLAGDGEQFF. The CDR3 region has the DNA TGTGCCAGCAGCTTACTAGCGGGAGATGGTGAGCAGTTCTTC.

This clonotype was found a few times. The J gene is TRBJ2-1, the V gene TRBV7-8; TRBD2 aligns across 9 bases. The V gene end was trimmed by 5 bases and the J gene end by 9 bases; junction bases not matched to a gene: 2. Germline V gives CDR1 SGHVS, CDR2 FQNEAQ. The CDR3 has 12 amino acids. The CDR3 here is CASSAGGGEQFF. As DNA, the CDR3 is TGTGCCAGCAGCGCGGGGGGGGGTGAGCAGTTCTTC. The variable domain in full, completed from reference TRBV7-8 and TRBJ2-1, reads GAGVSQSPRYKVAKRGQDVALRCDPISGHVSLFWYQQALGQGPEFLTYFQNEAQLDKSGLPSDRFFAERPEGSVSTLKIQRTQQEDSAVYLCASSAGGGEQFFGPGTRLTVL.

This sequence joins TRBV9 and TRBJ1-1; 9 positions agree with TRBD1. Germline V gene sequence: CDR1 SGDLS, CDR2 YYNGEE. This CDR3 has 16 residues. V shed 4 bases, J shed 5 bases, and the junction held 12 bases outside the gene matches. In DNA form, the CDR3 reads TGTGCCAGCAGCAATCCGGGACAGGGATCGGGGACTGAAGCTTTCTTT. Its protein is CASSNPGQGSGTEAFF.

The V and J genes are TRBV30 and TRBJ2-1; unclear D gene. This CDR3 comprises 14 residues. Germline CDR1 GTSNPN, CDR2 SVGIG (reference sequence). The CDR3 region has the DNA TGTGCTATACGCCTGGCAGATGGTTACAATGAGCAGTTCTTC. Its protein is CAIRLADGYNEQFF.

This clonotype was seen a handful of times. The chain combines TRBV6-5 with TRBJ2-1; D is tentatively TRBD1 or TRBD2 (5 bases each). CDR3 size: 15 residues. Germline lookup yields CDR1 MNHEY and CDR2 SVGAGI. V lost 0 bases and J 9 bases, leaving 15 bases between the germline ends. The CDR3 here is CASSYSTDGGSEQFF. CDR3 DNA: TGTGCCAGCAGTTACTCAACAGATGGGGGAAGTGAGCAGTTCTTC.

The V and J genes are TRBV15 and TRBJ2-7, with TRBD1 identical over 7 bases. Unmatched junction bases numbered 12, after V lost 5 bases and J lost 5 bases. The CDR3 is made up of 15 amino acids. Germline CDR1 LNHNV, CDR2 YYDKDF (reference sequence). CDR3 sequence reads: CATSPRTGVTHEQYF. CDR3 bases: TGTGCCACCAGCCCCCGGACAGGCGTCACCCACGAGCAGTACTTC.

V is TRBV6-2 or TRBV6-3 and J is TRBJ2-4; 7 positions agree with TRBD1. The germline V gene encodes CDR1 MNHEY and CDR2 SVGEGT. The ends lost 0 bases at V and 5 bases at J; junction bases unmatched: 10. The CDR3 length is 17 residues. The CDR3 region is CASSYSRQGLGQNIQYF. Written as DNA, the CDR3 is TGTGCCAGCAGTTACTCCAGACAGGGTTTGGGGCAAAACATTCAGTACTTC.

This clonotype occurred a few times. The V call is TRBV12-3 or TRBV12-4, the J call TRBJ2-7, with 7 bases fitting TRBD1. The CDR3 has 13 amino acids. Losses at the gene ends were 5 bases for V and 4 bases for J; bases not matched to a gene: 5. Here the CDR3 reads CASSPGQYYEQYF. CDR3 sequence (DNA): TGTGCCAGCAGTCCGGGACAGTATTACGAGCAGTACTTC.

This clonotype showed up just a few times. The chain is built from TRBV5-1 and TRBJ2-1; D is possibly TRBD2 (6 bases). The germline CDR1 and CDR2 sequences are SGHRS and YFSETQ. With 2 bases removed from V and 1 base from J, the gap between germline ends came to 13 bases. This CDR3 is 16 amino acids long. Written as DNA, the CDR3 is TGCGCCAGCAGCTTATATGGCGGGGAGTCCTACAATGAGCAGTTCTTC. Translated, it gives CASSLYGGESYNEQFF.

Only a few counts were recorded for this clonotype. V usage is TRBV6-1 and J usage is TRBJ1-5; the D gene is possibly TRBD1 (6 bases). This CDR3 has 15 residues. Per the germline V gene, CDR1 is MNHNS and CDR2 is SASEGT. The V end lost 2 bases, the J end lost 5 bases, and 13 bases lay between the germline ends. The CDR3 DNA reads as TGTGCCAGCAGTGAACACGTAAGGGGGGATCAGCCCCAGCATTTT. Translated, it gives CASSEHVRGDQPQHF.

In this sample, this clonotype turned up many times. Here the CDR3 DNA reads TGTGCCAGCAGTAAGACGGACACGTATGGCTACACCTTC. Translated: CASSKTDTYGYTF. The V gene is TRBV12-3 or TRBV12-4, the J gene TRBJ1-2; TRBD1 is a possible D gene (5 bases). V lost 5 bases and J 5 bases, leaving 12 bases between the germline ends. The CDR3 consists of 13 residues.

This chain connects TRBV7-9 to TRBJ2-3; D ambiguous. CDR1 SEHNR and CDR2 FQNEAQ come from the germline V gene (reference sequence). The ends were cut back, 5 bases at V and 0 bases at J, with 12 bases in the middle. This CDR3 region has 15 residues. CDR3 residues: CASSPGSHSTDTQYF. CDR3 in DNA: TGTGCCAGCAGCCCGGGCAGCCATAGCACAGATACGCAGTATTTT.

There are a few counts of this clonotype. The V call is TRBV28, the J call TRBJ2-5, with D possibly being TRBD2 (6 bases). The CDR3 covers 15 residues. The V end lost 6 bases, the J end lost 1 base, and 15 bases lay between the germline ends. The germline CDR1 and CDR2 sequences are MDHEN and SYDVKM. CDR3 sequence: CASSFAPSVQETQYF. The CDR3 DNA reads as TGTGCCAGCAGCTTCGCCCCTAGCGTCCAAGAGACCCAGTACTTC.

In its sample, this clonotype was seen a few times. The rearrangement uses TRBV28 and TRBJ2-1, with D perhaps assigned TRBD1 or TRBD2 (5 bases each). V was clipped by 1 base and J by 2 bases, with 12 bases between them. The germline gives CDR1 MDHEN, CDR2 SYDVKM. CDR3 length equals 16 residues. The CDR3 reads CASSLSLAGTYNEQFF. The CDR3, as DNA: TGTGCCAGCAGTTTATCTCTAGCAGGGACCTACAATGAGCAGTTCTTC. The full variable domain, with the rest looked up from reference TRBV28 and TRBJ2-1, is DVKVTQSSRYLVKRTGEKVFLECVQDMDHENMFWYRQDPGLGLRLIYFSYDVKMKEKGDIPEGYSVSREKKERFSLILESASTNQTSMYLCASSLSLAGTYNEQFFGPGTRLTVL.

This clonotype was seen repeatedly, ten times or more. The chain links TRBV29-1 to TRBJ2-5; D gene ambiguous. The V and J ends lost 1 base and 7 bases respectively, with 10 bases between them. The CDR3 totals 12 residues. The germline gives CDR1 SQVTM, CDR2 ANQGSEA. DNA for the CDR3: TGCAGCGTTGAAGCTCGGCCAGGGACCCAGTACTTC. Protein sequence: CSVEARPGTQYF.

The rearrangement joins TRBV27 to TRBJ1-4; 9 positions agree with TRBD1. This CDR3 region has 13 residues. Germline V gives CDR1 MNHEY, CDR2 SMNVEV (reference sequence). V was clipped by 6 bases and J by 8 bases; unmatched bases: 4. The CDR3 DNA is TGTGCCAGCAGACAGGGGGCAGGGGAAAAACTGTTTTTT. As protein: CASRQGAGEKLFF.

This clonotype has ten or more counts. The V gene is TRBV5-1, the J gene TRBJ2-1, with TRBD1 matching over 10 bases. J was trimmed by 5 bases and V by 0 bases; bases with no gene match: 5. Germline V gene lookup returns CDR1 SGHRS and CDR2 YFSETQ. The CDR3 contains 16 residues. The CDR3 is CASSLAPGQGNNEQFF. For the CDR3, the DNA is TGCGCCAGCAGCTTGGCTCCGGGACAGGGGAACAATGAGCAGTTCTTC.

This rearrangement joins TRBV29-1 to TRBJ2-1, with TRBD2 matching over 11 bases. The CDR3 runs to 15 residues. Germline V gene lookup returns CDR1 SQVTM and CDR2 ANQGSEA. V was clipped by 6 bases and J by 0 bases; unmatched bases: 4. Here the CDR3 DNA reads TGCAGCGTGGTTACTAGCGGGAGCTCCTACAATGAGCAGTTCTTC. It specifies CSVVTSGSSYNEQFF.

This clonotype has more than one count but fewer than ten. The rearrangement links TRBV27 to TRBJ2-5; no definite D call. Germline V gives CDR1 MNHEY, CDR2 SMNVEV (reference sequence). The CDR3 has 12 amino acids. The V end was cut by 6 bases, the J end by 5 bases, with 10 bases between. The CDR3 region has the DNA TGTGCCAGCAGAGATCCCGGGGAGACCCAGTACTTC. Amino acids: CASRDPGETQYF.

About this clonotype: This could be a read error, since a much larger clone is one nucleotide away. The chain links TRBV12-3 or TRBV12-4 to TRBJ2-3; TRBD2 matches 9 bases. The ends lost 3 bases at V and 2 bases at J; junction bases unmatched: 6. The CDR3 is 16 amino acids. The CDR3 sequence: CASSFWLAGITDTQYF. DNA for the CDR3: TGTGCCAGCAGTTTCTGGCTAGCGGGGATCACAGATACGCAGTATTTT.

This clonotype was seen more than once but under ten times. The chain recombines TRBV7-3 with TRBJ2-1; TRBD2 aligns across 10 bases. Unmatched junction bases numbered 7, after V lost 2 bases and J lost 6 bases. CDR1 is SGHTA, CDR2 FQGTGA, per germline. The CDR3 contains 16 residues. The CDR3 loop reads CASSLEREGLSNEQFF. For the CDR3, the DNA is TGTGCCAGCAGCTTAGAGCGGGAGGGCCTTAGCAATGAGCAGTTCTTC.

This sequence joins TRBV18 and TRBJ1-4; no definite D call. The CDR3 is 14 residues long. V was pared by 1 base and J by 1 base, with 4 bases between. Germline V gives CDR1 KGHSH, CDR2 LQKENI. The CDR3 region has the DNA TGTGCCAGCTCACCACAGGGAACTAATGAAAAACTGTTTTTT. Encoded protein: CASSPQGTNEKLFF.

Only a few counts were recorded for this clonotype. The chain's CDR3 is CSARDPEAGNYNEQFF. CDR3 coding DNA: TGCAGTGCTAGAGATCCTGAAGCGGGAAACTACAATGAGCAGTTCTTC. The chain combines TRBV20-1 with TRBJ2-1; the match to TRBD2 covers 7 bases. This CDR3 is 16 amino acids long. Looked up from germline, CDR1 is DFQATT and CDR2 is SNEGSKA (reference sequence). V was pared by 0 bases and J by 3 bases, with 8 bases of the junction left unmatched.

This clonotype was seen more than once but under ten times. The V call is TRBV27, the J call TRBJ1-5; D not certain. Looked up from germline, CDR1 is MNHEY and CDR2 is SMNVEV (reference sequence). This CDR3 spans 13 amino acids. Between the trimmed V and J ends, which lost 2 bases and 5 bases, there was a span of 7 bases. CDR3 bases: TGTGCCAGCAGTTTAGGGCGATATCAGCCCCAGCATTTT. Translating gives CASSLGRYQPQHF.

The chain has TRBV6-5 and TRBJ1-1; D not certain. In germline, CDR1 is MNHEY, CDR2 SVGAGI. The V end was cut by 1 base, the J end by 0 bases, with 6 bases between. The CDR3 has 14 residues. The CDR3 loop reads CASSYWTLNTEAFF. Written as DNA, the CDR3 is TGTGCCAGCAGTTACTGGACCCTGAACACTGAAGCTTTCTTT.

The rearrangement uses TRBV6-6 and TRBJ2-1, with TRBD1 as a possible D gene (5 bases). The germline V and J ends were trimmed by 7 bases and 10 bases, with 11 bases remaining between them. There are 11 residues in the CDR3. Germline V gives CDR1 MNHNY, CDR2 SVGAGI (reference sequence). CDR3 in DNA: TGTGCCAGCACCCCAGGGCGGGAGCAGTTCTTC. As protein: CASTPGREQFF.

This chain uses TRBV28 with TRBJ2-2; D gene ambiguous. The germline V gene has CDR1 MDHEN and CDR2 SYDVKM. There are 16 residues in the CDR3. V gave up 7 bases and J gave up 3 bases, with 18 bases separating them. CDR3 sequence (DNA): TGTGCCAGCACCCAACCGTGGGCAGATTACACCGGGGAGCTGTTTTTT. It codes for CASTQPWADYTGELFF. Together with reference TRBV28 and TRBJ2-2, the CDR3 gives the full variable domain: DVKVTQSSRYLVKRTGEKVFLECVQDMDHENMFWYRQDPGLGLRLIYFSYDVKMKEKGDIPEGYSVSREKKERFSLILESASTNQTSMYLCASTQPWADYTGELFFGEGSRLTVL.

The table lists this clonotype with a few counts. The chain carries TRBV5-1 and TRBJ2-7; D call uncertain. Trimming stripped 2 bases from V and 6 bases from J, with 9 bases between. The CDR3 loop spans 12 amino acids. Germline V gene sequence: CDR1 SGHRS, CDR2 YFSETQ. The CDR3 DNA sequence: TGCGCCAGCAGCTTCCTCGGTACCGAGCAGTACTTC. Protein: CASSFLGTEQYF.

The chain carries TRBV7-8 and TRBJ2-7, with D perhaps matching TRBD1 (5 bases). V was trimmed by 0 bases and J by 2 bases, leaving 8 bases between them. CDR1 is SGHVS and CDR2 is FQNEAQ in the germline V gene. This CDR3 contains 14 residues. The CDR3 region has the DNA TGTGCCAGCAGCTTAGCGGGGCCTACCTACGAGCAGTACTTC. It codes for CASSLAGPTYEQYF.